These 30 T cell receptor beta chains came from one sample sequenced in a study of T cells in Graves' hyperthyroidism and ophthalmopathy. Amplification targeted TCR beta CDR3 regions from RNA transcripts. When the TCR CDR3 underwent first-round RT-PCR, the HTBI primer set was used. TCRdb ran MiXCR on the multiplex PCR reads and lists one entry per CDR3 protein. The table lists under 450,000 distinct CDR3 sequences, around a sixth of them singletons. The sequencing input was blood. These receptors all stem from a woman between 18 and 29 years old with Graves' hyperthyroidism.

This clonotype was counted only a few times. The chain carries TRBV4-1 and TRBJ1-1, with 8 bases identical to TRBD1. This CDR3 is 16 amino acids long. Germline CDR1 reads MGHRA; CDR2 reads YSYEKL. V lost 1 base to trimming and J lost 1 base; unmatched junction nucleotides: 5. The CDR3 DNA reads TGCGCCAGCAGCCAAGCCGCCGGGACAGGGAACACTGAAGCTTTCTTT. Translated, it gives CASSQAAGTGNTEAFF.

The CDR3 spells CASSPPSGLADYEQYF. CDR3 nucleotides: TGTGCCAGCTCACCACCTTCCGGACTAGCGGACTACGAGCAGTACTTC. V usage is TRBV18 and J usage is TRBJ2-7, with TRBD2 identical over 10 bases. CDR3 length equals 16 residues. The J segment lost 3 bases and the V segment lost 0 bases, leaving 5 bases of the junction unmatched. From germline, CDR1 is KGHSH and CDR2 LQKENI.

The sample holds many counts of this clonotype. This chain uses TRBV7-3 with TRBJ2-2; no definite D call. V was cut by 2 bases and J by 1 base, with 8 bases left in between. The CDR3 covers 15 residues. Germline V gene lookup returns CDR1 SGHTA and CDR2 FQGTGA. Here the CDR3 DNA reads TGTGCCAGCAGCTTATGGCCGAGGAACACCGGGGAGCTGTTTTTT. Translated: CASSLWPRNTGELFF.

This clonotype has more than one count but fewer than ten. This chain connects TRBV19 to TRBJ2-2; 8 bases fit TRBD1. This CDR3 contains 13 residues. The germline gives CDR1 LNHDA, CDR2 SQIVND (reference sequence). The V gene end was trimmed by 6 bases and the J gene end by 6 bases; junction bases not matched to a gene: 3. The CDR3 coding sequence is TGTGCCAGTAGCCACAGGGGGGCCGGGGAGCTGTTTTTT. It is translated as CASSHRGAGELFF.

The chain recombines TRBV5-1 with TRBJ2-3, with 15 bases lining up with TRBD2. With V trimmed by 3 bases and J by 0 bases, 8 bases remained unmatched. CDR1 is SGHRS, CDR2 YFSETQ, per germline. This CDR3 is built from 19 residues. The CDR3: CASSSGLAGGPRSTDTQYF. The CDR3 bases are TGCGCCAGCAGCTCAGGACTAGCGGGGGGGCCCCGAAGCACAGATACGCAGTATTTT.

The chain carries TRBV20-1 and TRBJ2-3, with 9 nucleotides matching TRBD1. From germline, CDR1 is DFQATT and CDR2 SNEGSKA (reference sequence). J lost 1 base, V lost 0 bases, and 2 bases had no gene match. This CDR3 has 15 amino acids. CDR3 loop: CSARERTGGTDTQYF. The CDR3 nucleotides are TGCAGTGCTAGAGAGAGGACAGGGGGCACAGATACGCAGTATTTT.

This clonotype was seen repeatedly, ten times or more. V and J are TRBV11-2 and TRBJ1-3; D gene unclear. Germline values: CDR1 SGHAT, CDR2 FQNNGV. The CDR3 totals 17 residues. V lost 3 bases to trimming and J lost 0 bases, with 15 bases between them. The CDR3 protein is CASSFGRVGISGNTIYF. The DNA for the CDR3 is TGTGCCAGCAGCTTTGGTAGGGTCGGGATCTCTGGAAACACCATATATTTT.

This clonotype appeared many times. The V and J genes are TRBV18 and TRBJ2-1, with 8 bases identical to TRBD2. The germline CDR1 and CDR2 sequences are KGHSH and LQKENI. J was trimmed by 0 bases and V by 3 bases; bases with no gene match: 7. The CDR3 loop spans 17 amino acids. CDR3 protein: CASSPLSGSPSYNEQFF. The CDR3 region has the DNA TGTGCCAGCTCACCCCTCAGCGGGAGTCCCTCCTACAATGAGCAGTTCTTC. Based on the CDR3 plus reference TRBV18 and TRBJ2-1, the full variable domain is NAGVMQNPRHLVRRRGQEARLRCSPMKGHSHVYWYRQLPEEGLKFMVYLQKENIIDESGMPKERFSAEFPKEGPSILRIQQVVRGDSAAYFCASSPLSGSPSYNEQFFGPGTRLTVL.

In its sample, this clonotype was seen a few times. V usage is TRBV6-5 and J usage is TRBJ2-2; D is tentatively TRBD1 or TRBD2 (5 bases each). The V end was cut by 2 bases, the J end by 1 base, with 8 bases between. The germline gives CDR1 MNHEY, CDR2 SVGAGI. The CDR3 totals 15 residues. As DNA, the CDR3 is TGTGCCAGCAGTTACGGGACGGTGAACACCGGGGAGCTGTTTTTT. Translated: CASSYGTVNTGELFF.

In this sample, this clonotype turned up once. The chain has TRBV6-1 and TRBJ1-4; 8 bases fit TRBD1. The CDR3 is 15 residues long. CDR1 is MNHNS, CDR2 SASEGT, per germline. V shed 8 bases and J 5 bases; nucleotides not matched to a gene: 10. The CDR3 loop reads CASSLSWTGNEKLFF. As DNA, the CDR3 is TGTGCCAGCTCTCTGTCCTGGACAGGGAATGAAAAACTGTTTTTT.

This clonotype has only a few counts. V usage is TRBV29-1 and J usage is TRBJ2-1; D tentatively fits TRBD1 or TRBD2 (5 bases each). Germline CDR1 SQVTM, CDR2 ANQGSEA. V lost 4 bases to trimming and J lost 5 bases, with 15 bases between them. The CDR3 runs 14 residues. CDR3 protein: CSVVWDVNHNEQFF. In DNA form, the CDR3 reads TGCAGCGTTGTTTGGGACGTAAACCACAATGAGCAGTTCTTC.

A single count supports this clonotype. The chain carries TRBV5-6 and TRBJ1-6; D not resolved. The length of the CDR3 is 17 residues. CDR1 and CDR2 (germline): SGHDT, YYEEEE. V dropped 4 bases and J dropped 10 bases, with 24 bases sitting between them. The CDR3 nucleotides read TGTGCCAGCAGCGCACGTTCTGGGTGGGCAATTGGCTCACCCCTCCACTTT. Translated, it gives CASSARSGWAIGSPLHF.

This clonotype was counted many times. The V call is TRBV28, the J call TRBJ2-1, with 7 positions matching TRBD1. Germline V gene sequence: CDR1 MDHEN, CDR2 SYDVKM. CDR3 size: 15 residues. After removal of 4 bases from V and 3 bases from J, the junction contained 6 bases not matched to a gene. CDR3 DNA sequence: TGTGCCAGCAGTTCTACCGGGACAGACTACAATGAGCAGTTCTTC. Translating it yields CASSSTGTDYNEQFF.

In this sample, this clonotype turned up a few times. The V and J genes are TRBV7-3 and TRBJ1-2, with 10 bases that match TRBD1. J gave up 7 bases and V 4 bases, and 3 bases lay outside the gene matches. Germline V CDR1 and CDR2: SGHTA, FQGTGA. This CDR3 comprises 13 residues. As DNA, the CDR3 is TGTGCCAGCAGCTCCGGGACAGGGGTTGGCTACACCTTC. This gives the protein CASSSGTGVGYTF.

The chain recombines TRBV7-9 with TRBJ2-7; TRBD1 might be the D (6 bases). Trimming removed 3 bases at V and 2 bases at J, with 8 bases between. This CDR3 is built from 13 residues. The germline CDR1 and CDR2 sequences are SEHNR and FQNEAQ (reference sequence). Here the CDR3 DNA reads TGTGCCAGCAGCTTCGGGACACCCTACGAGCAGTACTTC. Translating gives CASSFGTPYEQYF.

In this sample, this clonotype turned up many times. V gene TRBV6-1 combines with J gene TRBJ2-7, with 16 bases lining up with TRBD2. The V gene end was trimmed by 8 bases and the J gene end by 1 base; junction bases not matched to a gene: 5. In germline, CDR1 is MNHNS, CDR2 SASEGT. CDR3 size: 16 residues. CDR3 protein: CASSGLAGGRSYEQYF. The CDR3, as DNA: TGTGCCAGCTCGGGACTAGCGGGGGGGAGGTCCTACGAGCAGTACTTC.

This clonotype was detected ten times or more. The genes are TRBV20-1 and TRBJ2-5; D not resolved. V dropped 2 bases and J dropped 7 bases, with 20 bases sitting between them. This CDR3 is built from 15 residues. Germline CDR1 is DFQATT and CDR2 is SNEGSKA (reference sequence). The CDR3 loop is CSARSKELQVGTQYF. For the CDR3, the DNA is TGCAGTGCTAGATCCAAGGAGCTACAAGTTGGGACCCAGTACTTC.

This clonotype has a count of ten or more. The V call is TRBV6-2 or TRBV6-3, the J call TRBJ1-1, with D hard to call. This CDR3 has 13 amino acids. Germline values: CDR1 MNHEY, CDR2 SVGEGT. Trimming removed 6 bases from V and 5 bases from J, with 13 bases in between. The CDR3 region is CASSIVQGTEAFF. CDR3 DNA sequence: TGTGCCAGCAGCATCGTTCAAGGGACTGAAGCTTTCTTT.

On this clonotype itself: The junction departs from the called germline gene at one end, perhaps through a read error. The chain combines TRBV6-1 with TRBJ1-1, with a possible D match to TRBD1 (5 bases). The germline gives CDR1 MNHNS, CDR2 SASEGT. This CDR3 has 15 residues. CDR3 region: CASSEGTRINTETFF. CDR3 DNA sequence: TGTGCCAGCAGTGAAGGGACAAGGATTAACACTGAAACTTTCTTT.

At least ten counts were recorded for this clonotype. The chain is built from TRBV15 and TRBJ2-5; D possibly matches TRBD1 or TRBD2 (5 bases each). The CDR3 is made up of 17 amino acids. Germline lookup yields CDR1 LNHNV and CDR2 YYDKDF (reference sequence). Trimming cost V 0 bases and J 4 bases, with 18 bases left between them. CDR3 sequence: CATSREGSAVRGETQYF. The CDR3 bases are TGTGCCACCAGCAGAGAAGGTAGCGCGGTTAGGGGAGAGACCCAGTACTTC.

V and J are TRBV7-9 and TRBJ1-6; no clear D. This CDR3 contains 16 residues. The germline CDR1 and CDR2 sequences are SEHNR and FQNEAQ (reference sequence). Trimming shortened V by 4 bases and J by 10 bases, and 20 bases separated the two germline ends. CDR3 protein: CASSSETAALGSPLHF. The CDR3, as DNA: TGTGCCAGCAGCTCAGAAACAGCCGCATTAGGGTCACCCCTCCACTTT. Using reference TRBV7-9 and TRBJ1-6 for the parts outside the CDR3, the full variable domain is DTGVSQNPRHKITKRGQNVTFRCDPISEHNRLYWYRQTLGQGPEFLTYFQNEAQLEKSRLLSDRFSAERPKGSFSTLEIQRTEQGDSAMYLCASSSETAALGSPLHFGNGTRLTVT.

This clonotype was seen a handful of times. V gene TRBV5-4 combines with J gene TRBJ2-5, with TRBD2 identical over 12 bases. The CDR3 totals 16 residues. The V gene's germline CDR1 is SGHNT and CDR2 YYREEE (reference sequence). With V trimmed by 4 bases and J by 5 bases, 9 bases remained unmatched. This chain's CDR3 is CASSPEGLAGLETQYF. CDR3 nucleotide sequence: TGTGCCAGCAGCCCGGAGGGACTAGCGGGTTTGGAGACCCAGTACTTC.

This clonotype was picked up many times. The chain has TRBV10-1 and TRBJ2-5; D ambiguous. CDR3 length: 9 residues. The germline V and J ends were trimmed by 2 bases and 8 bases, with 0 bases remaining between them. The V gene's germline CDR1 is WNHNN and CDR2 SYGVQD (reference sequence). In nucleotides, the CDR3 is TGCGCCAGCAGTGAGACCCAGTACTTC. This gives the protein CASSETQYF.

This clonotype showed up many times. CDR3 sequence: CASSLGGETNEKLFF. The CDR3, as DNA: TGTGCCAGCAGTTTAGGGGGGGAAACTAATGAAAAACTGTTTTTT. The chain carries TRBV12-3 or TRBV12-4 and TRBJ1-4; D might be TRBD1 (5 bases). V was cut by 1 base and J by 1 base, with 7 bases left in between. This CDR3 contains 15 residues.

The rearrangement links TRBV19 to TRBJ1-2, with D possibly TRBD1 on 5 matching bases. Trimming pared 2 bases from V and 4 bases from J, leaving 11 bases between. Germline V gene sequence: CDR1 LNHDA, CDR2 SQIVND (reference sequence). This CDR3 is 14 amino acids long. In DNA, the CDR3 is TGTGCCAGTAGTATACCCGGGGACTTCTATGGCTACACCTTC. This sequence encodes CASSIPGDFYGYTF.

This clonotype has at least ten counts. The V and J genes are TRBV7-3 and TRBJ2-1; D gene unclear. The germline V gene has CDR1 SGHTA and CDR2 FQGTGA. Trimming removed 1 base at V and 9 bases at J, with 10 bases between. The CDR3 has 13 residues. The CDR3 loop is CASSLKAESEQFF. In DNA, the CDR3 is TGTGCCAGCAGCTTAAAGGCCGAATCTGAGCAGTTCTTC.

The sample holds many counts of this clonotype. The chain combines TRBV20-1 with TRBJ2-1, with D unresolved. Germline V CDR1 and CDR2: DFQATT, SNEGSKA (reference sequence). The V and J ends lost 5 bases and 3 bases respectively, with 8 bases between them. This CDR3 has 12 residues. DNA of the CDR3: TGCAGTGCTGCACCGGTCTACAATGAGCAGTTCTTC. Protein: CSAAPVYNEQFF.

This clonotype came up many times. The chain recombines TRBV7-8 with TRBJ2-1; 14 bases map to TRBD2. The germline V gene has CDR1 SGHVS and CDR2 FQNEAQ. CDR3 length: 15 residues. The V gene end was trimmed by 5 bases and the J gene end by 8 bases; junction bases not matched to a gene: 5. Here the CDR3 DNA reads TGTGCCAGCAGCGATGGGACTAGCGGGGGTCATGAGCAGTTCTTC. Amino acid sequence: CASSDGTSGGHEQFF.

V gene TRBV6-1 combines with J gene TRBJ1-5; a possible D gene is TRBD1 (6 bases). With 6 bases removed from V and 9 bases from J, the gap between germline ends came to 18 bases. CDR3 size: 14 residues. Germline lookup yields CDR1 MNHNS and CDR2 SASEGT. The CDR3 reads CASRGTGEGGPQHF. The CDR3 DNA sequence: TGTGCCAGCAGGGGGACCGGCGAGGGGGGGCCCCAGCATTTT.

A single count supports this clonotype. A much larger clone differs from this one at a single base, so this may be a read error. The genes are TRBV2 and TRBJ1-4; tentative D call: TRBD1 (5 bases). Per germline, CDR1 SNHLY and CDR2 FYNNEI. V gave up 6 bases and J gave up 5 bases, with 13 bases separating them. The CDR3 is made up of 14 amino acids. The CDR3 bases are TGTGCCAGCAGCCCATCCACAGGAAATGAAAAACTGTTTTTT. Residues: CASSPSTGNEKLFF.